This T cell receptor beta chain was sequenced during a study of molecular identifiers for immune sequencing clone quantification. V was shortened by 3 bases and J by 5 bases, with 22 bases between the two germline ends. CDR3 length: 17 residues. When naive CD8 T cells were sorted, they were gated as CD8+CD4-CCR7+CD45RA+. TCRdb reanalysed the PCR reads using MiXCR and keeps one entry per CDR3 protein. The profile shows approximately 630,000 distinct CDR3 sequences, 25% of them singletons. Study observations and caveats: Among approximately 1 million naive cells, as was reported, spiked Jurkat TCR RNA from one cell was detectable. Clones above 20 RNA copies held over 97% of effector molecules, under 1% in naive cells. Identical TCR molecules sharing a barcode could underestimate highly expanded clone sizes.

At least ten counts were recorded for this clonotype. Its antigen is currently unknown. The sequenced sample was naive CD8+ T cells from blood, with Jurkat cell RNA spiked in. Subset reported: FACS-sorted CD8+CD4-CCR7+CD45RA+ naive T cells. The sequence came from a human donor in good health. Some libraries in this study had Jurkat cell RNA spiked in. V and J are TRBV12-3 or TRBV12-4 and TRBJ1-1; tentative D call: TRBD1 (5 bases). The CDR3 here is CASSFKSFRDLRTEAFF. The CDR3 coding sequence is TGTGCCAGCAGTTTTAAATCGTTCAGGGATTTACGGACTGAAGCTTTCTTT.